These T cell receptor beta chains were read from a single sample in a study of graft-versus-host responses after intestinal transplantation. Profiled with immunoSEQ multiplex PCR; TCRdb holds only in-frame clones, not every one. The sample has about 120,000 clones, just over 90% seen once. Antigens of these TCRs are unknown. The sample in question was unstimulated CD4+ T cells sorted from spleen or lymph node cells, obtained before intestinal transplant. These TCRs come from a human donor who received an intestinal transplant. Each CDR3 is given with its conserved first and last residue. D genes are given only for firm matches. Size is stated for part of the rows, as once, few or many counts, or as a class when the clone is expanded.

clone size	V gene	CDR3 length	J gene	D gene	CDR3 DNA	CDR3 protein
.	TRBV2	14	TRBJ2-1	.	TGTGCCAGCCTACGGGGACTCATTACAAATGAGCAGTTCTTC	CASLRGLITNEQFF
.	TRBV11-2	15	TRBJ1-1	TRBD1	TGTGCCAGCAGCTTAACCGGGACAGGGCACACTGAAGCTTTCTTT	CASSLTGTGHTEAFF
once	TRBV5-1	14	TRBJ1-2	.	TGCGCCAGCAGCCGGGGGATACCTAACTATGGCTACACCTTC	CASSRGIPNYGYTF
.	TRBV15	14	TRBJ2-2	.	TGTGCCACCAGCAGAGCCTATTACACCGGGGAGCTGTTTTTT	CATSRAYYTGELFF
.	TRBV19	15	TRBJ1-4	.	TGTGCCAGTAGTAGGGAGCAGGGGTACAATGAAAAACTGTTTTTT	CASSREQGYNEKLFF
.	TRBV14	15	TRBJ2-7	.	TGTGCCAGCAGCCAAGAGTATGCCACATCATACGAGCAGTACTTC	CASSQEYATSYEQYF
.	TRBV28	12	TRBJ2-7	.	TGTGCCAGCAGCCTGGCCTCCTACGAGCAGTACTTC	CASSLASYEQYF
.	TRBV5-1	13	TRBJ1-1	.	TGCGCCAGCAGCTTGTACAGTGGGACTGAAGCTTTCTTT	CASSLYSGTEAFF
.	TRBV18	11	TRBJ2-1	.	TGTGCCAGCTCACCTATAAATGAGCAGTTCTTC	CASSPINEQFF
.	TRBV5-1	16	TRBJ2-1	.	TGCGCCAGCAGCTTCGGGGACACAACCTCCTACAATGAGCAGTTCTTC	CASSFGDTTSYNEQFF
.	TRBV5-4	13	TRBJ2-7	TRBD2	TGTGCCAGCAGCGGCGGACTAGCGGGAGAGCAGTACTTC	CASSGGLAGEQYF
.	TRBV11-2	11	TRBJ2-7	.	TGTGCCAGCAGCTTCTACTACGAGCAGTACTTC	CASSFYYEQYF
.	TRBV4-1	13	TRBJ1-1	.	TGCGCCAGCAGCCAACGGGGATACACTGAAGCTTTCTTT	CASSQRGYTEAFF
.	TRBV5-1	17	TRBJ1-5	TRBD1	TGCGCCAGCAGCTTGGCCCCGACAGGGAATAGCAATCAGCCCCAGCATTTT	CASSLAPTGNSNQPQHF
.	TRBV2	16	TRBJ2-5	.	TGTGCCAGCAGTGCTCGAGGGATCCCGGTACAAGAGACCCAGTACTTC	CASSARGIPVQETQYF